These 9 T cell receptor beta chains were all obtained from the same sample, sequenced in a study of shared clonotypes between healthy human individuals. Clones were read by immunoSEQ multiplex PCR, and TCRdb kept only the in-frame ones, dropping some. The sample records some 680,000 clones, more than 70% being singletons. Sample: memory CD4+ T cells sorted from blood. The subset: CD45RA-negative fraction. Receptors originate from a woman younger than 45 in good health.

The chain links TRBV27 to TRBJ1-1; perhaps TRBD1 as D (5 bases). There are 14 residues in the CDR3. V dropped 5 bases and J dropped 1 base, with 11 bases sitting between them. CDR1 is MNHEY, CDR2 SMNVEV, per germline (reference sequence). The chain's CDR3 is CASSHGHPNTEAFF. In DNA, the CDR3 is TGTGCCAGCAGTCATGGACATCCGAACACTGAAGCTTTCTTT.

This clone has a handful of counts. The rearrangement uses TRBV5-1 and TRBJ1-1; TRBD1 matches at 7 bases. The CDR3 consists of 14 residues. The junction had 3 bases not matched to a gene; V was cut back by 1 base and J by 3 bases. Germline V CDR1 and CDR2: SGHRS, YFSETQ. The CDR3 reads CASSLSDRDTEAFF. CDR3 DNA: TGCGCCAGCAGCTTGTCCGACAGGGACACTGAAGCTTTCTTT.

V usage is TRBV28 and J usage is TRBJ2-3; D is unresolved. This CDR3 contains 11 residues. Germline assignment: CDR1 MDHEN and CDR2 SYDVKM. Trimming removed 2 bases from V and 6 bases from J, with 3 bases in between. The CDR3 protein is CASSLEDTQYF. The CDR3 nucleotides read TGTGCCAGCAGTTTAGAGGATACGCAGTATTTT.

The CDR3 DNA reads as TGTGCCAGCAGTCTGCGGGCTAGCGGGAGTGGAGATGAGCAGTTCTTC. It yields the protein CASSLRASGSGDEQFF. The chain carries TRBV6-4 and TRBJ2-1; 10 positions match TRBD2. Germline V gene data show CDR1 as MRHNA and CDR2 as SNTAGT. This CDR3 contains 16 residues. The junction had 12 bases not matched to a gene; V was cut back by 5 bases and J by 8 bases.

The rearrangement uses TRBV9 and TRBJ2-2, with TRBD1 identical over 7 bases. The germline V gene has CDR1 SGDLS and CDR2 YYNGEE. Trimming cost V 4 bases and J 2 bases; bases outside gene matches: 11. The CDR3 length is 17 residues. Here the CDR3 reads CASSKRETGSNTGELFF. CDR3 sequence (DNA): TGTGCCAGCAGCAAACGAGAGACAGGGTCTAACACCGGGGAGCTGTTTTTT.

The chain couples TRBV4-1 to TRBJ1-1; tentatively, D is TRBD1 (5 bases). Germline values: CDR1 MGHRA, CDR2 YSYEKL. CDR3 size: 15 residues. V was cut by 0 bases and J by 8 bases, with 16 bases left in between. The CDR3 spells CASSQDATGRVEAFF. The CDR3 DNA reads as TGCGCCAGCAGCCAAGATGCGACGGGACGGGTCGAAGCTTTCTTT.

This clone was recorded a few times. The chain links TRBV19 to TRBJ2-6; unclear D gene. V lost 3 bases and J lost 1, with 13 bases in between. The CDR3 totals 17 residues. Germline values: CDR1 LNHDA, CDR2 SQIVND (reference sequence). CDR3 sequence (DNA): TGTGCCAGTAGTATGTTTGCGTCGGCGTCTGGGGCCAACGTCCTGACTTTC. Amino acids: CASSMFASASGANVLTF.

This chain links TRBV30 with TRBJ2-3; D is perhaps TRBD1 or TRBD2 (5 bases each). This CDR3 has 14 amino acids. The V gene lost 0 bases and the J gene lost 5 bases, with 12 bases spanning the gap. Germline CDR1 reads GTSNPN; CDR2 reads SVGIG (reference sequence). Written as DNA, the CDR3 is TGTGCCTGGAGTGTACTAGGAGGACAAGATACGCAGTATTTT. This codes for CAWSVLGGQDTQYF.

The CDR3 is CASSNGQGRQPQHF. CDR3 nucleotides: TGTGCCAGCAGCAACGGACAGGGAAGACAGCCCCAGCATTTT. The chain links TRBV6-5 to TRBJ1-5; 8 bases are a match to TRBD1. Germline assignment: CDR1 MNHEY and CDR2 SVGAGI. The V and J ends lost 6 bases and 7 bases, in that order; junction bases with no gene match: 8. This CDR3 comprises 14 residues.